This passage covers 29 T cell receptor beta chains from one sample sequenced in a study of T cell clonotyping in hematopoietic cell transplantation (dated by TCRdb to about 2021). Library preparation used the immunoSEQ multiplex PCR assay. The source is immuneACCESS, and TCRdb retained only in-frame sequences with V and J called. Part of the clones is not carried over; for the studies checked, unresolved V genes explain less than half of this, and the remainder is unexplained. The sample profile shows several thousand clones; about 88% of them were found once. The ten largest clones add up to 25% to 30% of the sample. The sample's time point label is to be understood as: recipient sample about 28 days before transplant, after cytoreduction. Material: peripheral blood mononuclear cells, obtained before stem cell transplant. The receptors were sampled from an older woman with acute myeloid leukemia. Some clones in this sample may be carry-over from other donors' samples.

V and J are TRBV19 and TRBJ1-3; D gene unclear. V shed 0 bases and J shed 0 bases, with 12 bases lying between them. This CDR3 contains 17 residues. Germline-derived CDR1 and CDR2 are LNHDA and SQIVND (reference sequence). CDR3 in amino acids: CASSIDGLGASGNTIYF. The CDR3 coding sequence is TGTGCCAGTAGTATAGATGGACTCGGTGCCTCTGGAAACACCATATATTTT. Supplemented by reference TRBV19 and TRBJ1-3, the full variable domain reads DGGITQSPKYLFRKEGQNVTLSCEQNLNHDAMYWYRQDPGQGLRLIYYSQIVNDFQKGDIAEGYSVSREKKESFPLTVTSAQKNPTAFYLCASSIDGLGASGNTIYFGEGSWLTVV.

The count of this clone is one. The chain employs TRBV5-1 and TRBJ2-7; D is undetermined. This CDR3 has 11 residues. The ends were cut back, 0 bases at V and 3 bases at J, with 1 base in the middle. Germline loops: CDR1 SGHRS, CDR2 YFSETQ. CDR3 coding DNA: TGCGCCAGCAGCTTGGGCTACGAGCAGTACTTC. Translation gives CASSLGYEQYF.

The chain is built from TRBV29-1 and TRBJ1-2, with 8 bases matching TRBD1. Germline assignment: CDR1 SQVTM and CDR2 ANQGSEA. Trimming took 5 bases from V and 5 from J; bases not matched to a gene: 13. The CDR3 runs to 15 residues. In nucleotides, the CDR3 is TGCAGCGTTCAAATTGACAGGGGCGACTTATATGGCTACACCTTC. Protein: CSVQIDRGDLYGYTF.

The chain carries TRBV28 and TRBJ1-2; possibly TRBD1 for D (5 bases). With 1 base removed from V and 4 bases from J, the gap between germline ends came to 13 bases. Germline assignment: CDR1 MDHEN and CDR2 SYDVKM. This CDR3 comprises 15 residues. The CDR3 spells CASSLSPQGPYGYTF. DNA for the CDR3: TGTGCCAGCAGTTTATCCCCTCAGGGACCCTATGGCTACACCTTC.

The chain employs TRBV5-4 and TRBJ2-1; the D gene is possibly TRBD1 (6 bases). Germline V CDR1 and CDR2: SGHNT, YYREEE (reference sequence). Trimming stripped 0 bases from V and 8 bases from J, with 12 bases between. The CDR3 contains 14 residues. The CDR3 region has the DNA TGTGCCAGCAGCTTGGATGGCAGGGGACATGAGCAGTTCTTC. This gives the protein CASSLDGRGHEQFF.

The chain is built from TRBV5-1 and TRBJ2-3; 7 bases agree with TRBD2. This CDR3 spans 16 amino acids. Per the germline V gene, CDR1 is SGHRS and CDR2 is YFSETQ. V lost 3 bases, J lost 0 bases, and 7 bases stayed unmatched. The CDR3 DNA sequence: TGCGCCAGCAGCTGGATATGGGGGGGTAGCACAGATACGCAGTATTTT. Protein product: CASSWIWGGSTDTQYF.

This chain joins TRBV6-1 and TRBJ2-7; D might be TRBD1 (8 bases). V was shortened by 4 bases and J by 3 bases, with 13 bases between the two germline ends. This CDR3 is built from 14 residues. The germline gives CDR1 MNHNS, CDR2 SASEGT. The CDR3 here is CASSAQGGFYEQYF. The CDR3 DNA sequence: TGTGCCAGCAGTGCACAGGGGGGGTTCTACGAGCAGTACTTC.

The V and J genes are TRBV5-4 and TRBJ1-2; 9 bases line up with TRBD1. This CDR3 has 15 residues. Germline CDR1 and CDR2: SGHNT and YYREEE (reference sequence). V lost 4 bases, J lost 7 bases, and 11 bases stayed unmatched. CDR3 region: CASSTGLGQGFGYTF. The CDR3 DNA is TGTGCCAGCAGCACCGGGTTGGGACAGGGCTTTGGCTACACCTTC.

This chain joins TRBV5-5 and TRBJ1-1, with a tentative D call TRBD1 (5 bases). The CDR3 runs to 14 residues. The germline CDR1 and CDR2 sequences are SGHKS and YYEKEE (reference sequence). Deletions cut 2 bases from V and 6 bases from J, with 14 bases between. This CDR3 is CASSFAGEGAEAFF. The CDR3 DNA reads as TGTGCCAGCAGCTTTGCGGGGGAGGGCGCTGAAGCTTTCTTT.

The chain has TRBV6-6 and TRBJ1-4; D unclear. Germline V gene sequence: CDR1 MNHNY, CDR2 SVGAGI (reference sequence). Trimming took 2 bases from V and 3 from J, leaving 7 bases between them. This CDR3 has 14 amino acids. The CDR3 nucleotides are TGTGCCAGCAGTTACAGGTTACCTAATGAAAAACTGTTTTTT. Translated, it gives CASSYRLPNEKLFF.

This sequence joins TRBV9 and TRBJ2-2, with D possibly TRBD2 on 7 matching bases. The CDR3 runs 16 residues. Trimming took 4 bases from V and 4 from J, leaving 17 bases between them. In germline, CDR1 is SGDLS, CDR2 YYNGEE. The CDR3 region is CASSPVGGRVTGELFF. CDR3 DNA: TGTGCCAGCAGCCCGGTGGGGGGGCGCGTCACCGGGGAGCTGTTTTTT.

The rearrangement links TRBV6-1 to TRBJ2-7; D assignment may be TRBD1 or TRBD2 (5 bases each). The CDR3 covers 13 residues. Germline CDR1 reads MNHNS; CDR2 reads SASEGT. V dropped 8 bases and J dropped 1 base, with 12 bases sitting between them. The CDR3 DNA reads TGTGCCAGCGGCGGTGGGGGTTCCTACGAGCAGTACTTC. Protein sequence: CASGGGGSYEQYF.

This chain connects TRBV28 to TRBJ1-2; no reliable D call. The germline V gene encodes CDR1 MDHEN and CDR2 SYDVKM. V lost 5 bases and J 12 bases, leaving 19 bases between the germline ends. There are 13 residues in the CDR3. The CDR3: CASSRSLLSSDTF. In nucleotides, the CDR3 is TGTGCCAGCAGTCGGAGTCTTCTATCCAGCGACACCTTC.

V and J are TRBV9 and TRBJ1-4; TRBD1 matches at 10 bases. The CDR3 has 15 amino acids. With 3 bases clipped from V and 7 bases from J, the junction kept 6 bases outside the gene matches. Per germline, CDR1 SGDLS and CDR2 YYNGEE. The CDR3 loop reads CASSARQGASEKLFF. The CDR3 DNA follows: TGTGCCAGCAGCGCACGACAGGGGGCTTCTGAAAAACTGTTTTTT. The full variable domain, its missing parts supplied by reference TRBV9 and TRBJ1-4, is DSGVTQTPKHLITATGQRVTLRCSPRSGDLSVYWYQQSLDQGLQFLIQYYNGEERAKGNILERFSAQQFPDLHSELNLSSLELGDSALYFCASSARQGASEKLFFGSGTQLSVL.

V and J are TRBV19 and TRBJ2-5; D unresolved. V lost 5 bases to trimming and J lost 5 bases, with 12 bases between them. Germline CDR1 is LNHDA and CDR2 is SQIVND (reference sequence). The CDR3 has 13 residues. The CDR3 loop is CASSSTARETQYF. CDR3 sequence (DNA): TGTGCCAGTAGTTCGACCGCTCGGGAGACCCAGTACTTC.

The chain joins TRBV30 to TRBJ1-1, with 10 bases lining up with TRBD1. Per the germline V gene, CDR1 is GTSNPN and CDR2 is SVGIG (reference sequence). The ends lost 2 bases at V and 3 bases at J; junction bases unmatched: 3. The CDR3 is made up of 14 amino acids. CDR3 residues: CAWSRDRGYTEAFF. DNA for the CDR3: TGTGCCTGGAGTCGGGACAGGGGCTACACTGAAGCTTTCTTT.

The rearrangement joins TRBV7-3 to TRBJ1-3, with a weak D call TRBD1 (6 bases). CDR1 is SGHTA, CDR2 FQGTGA, per germline. The ends were cut back, 6 bases at V and 2 bases at J, with 11 bases in the middle. The CDR3 is 14 amino acids. The chain's CDR3 is CASSPTGTGNTIYF. The CDR3 bases are TGTGCCAGCAGTCCAACAGGGACTGGAAACACCATATATTTT.

The chain has TRBV25-1 and TRBJ2-2, with 7 positions matching TRBD2. Unmatched junction bases numbered 5, after V lost 2 bases and J lost 2 bases. The CDR3 runs 16 residues. From germline, CDR1 is MGHDK and CDR2 SYGVNS. The CDR3 DNA reads TGTGCCAGCAGTGAACCCGGGACTACCAACACCGGGGAGCTGTTTTTT. Its protein product is CASSEPGTTNTGELFF.

The rearrangement links TRBV7-6 to TRBJ2-2; perhaps TRBD2 as D (5 bases). The germline V and J ends were trimmed by 1 base and 2 bases, with 8 bases remaining between them. CDR3 length: 15 amino acids. Per germline, CDR1 SGHVS and CDR2 FNYEAQ. The CDR3 DNA sequence: TGTGCCAGCAGCTTAGAGGCTAGCAACACCGGGGAGCTGTTTTTT. Translated: CASSLEASNTGELFF.

The chain has TRBV25-1 and TRBJ1-1; TRBD1 aligns across 7 bases. Per the germline V gene, CDR1 is MGHDK and CDR2 is SYGVNS. The CDR3 contains 13 residues. Trimming took 9 bases from V and 5 from J; bases not matched to a gene: 9. The CDR3 protein is CASATGVSTEAFF. The CDR3 nucleotides are TGTGCCAGTGCCACAGGGGTAAGTACTGAAGCTTTCTTT.

This chain links TRBV11-2 with TRBJ1-1, with D perhaps matching TRBD1 (6 bases). V was cut by 6 bases and J by 7 bases, with 21 bases left in between. Germline V gene lookup returns CDR1 SGHAT and CDR2 FQNNGV. The CDR3 sequence is 15 residues long. The CDR3 DNA reads TGTGCCAGCAGACGTATCGCAGGGGCGAAATTTGAAGCTTTCTTT. Its protein product is CASRRIAGAKFEAFF.

The V call is TRBV6-5, the J call TRBJ2-1; a weak D match, TRBD2 (6 bases). CDR3 length: 14 residues. Trimming stripped 6 bases from V and 4 bases from J, with 13 bases between. CDR1 MNHEY and CDR2 SVGAGI come from the germline V gene. In nucleotides, the CDR3 is TGTGCCAGCAGCGGCGGGGTATCTTACAATGAGCAGTTCTTC. Translating gives CASSGGVSYNEQFF.

The chain carries TRBV5-4 and TRBJ1-2; D not certain. Germline CDR1 SGHNT, CDR2 YYREEE (reference sequence). The CDR3 contains 13 residues. Trimming shortened V by 4 bases and J by 12 bases, and 19 bases separated the two germline ends. CDR3 coding DNA: TGTGCCAGCAGCCCGGGCCTTCCGCCGGCGGACACCTTC. It is translated as CASSPGLPPADTF.

This clone was counted a few times. This chain joins TRBV2 and TRBJ2-7; D is possibly TRBD1 (5 bases). Trimming removed 1 base at V and 4 bases at J, with 11 bases between. This CDR3 contains 14 residues. Germline V gives CDR1 SNHLY, CDR2 FYNNEI. The CDR3 sequence: CASSEVGAKYEQYF. The CDR3 nucleotides read TGTGCCAGCAGTGAAGTAGGGGCCAAATACGAGCAGTACTTC.

The gene calls are TRBV19 and TRBJ2-2, with 10 bases aligning to TRBD1. CDR1 and CDR2 from the germline V gene are LNHDA and SQIVND (reference sequence). The CDR3 covers 18 residues. The ends lost 8 bases at V and 1 base at J; junction bases unmatched: 13. CDR3 DNA: TGTGCCAGTCGAAACCTTTATCGGACAGGGGGGAACACCGGGGAGCTGTTTTTT. Translation gives CASRNLYRTGGNTGELFF.

Here the CDR3 DNA reads TGTGCCAGCAGCCCCGGGACTAGCGGAGGGACCCAGTACTTC. This translates into CASSPGTSGGTQYF. The chain recombines TRBV11-2 with TRBJ2-5; TRBD2 aligns across 11 bases. The germline gives CDR1 SGHAT, CDR2 FQNNGV. V shed 5 bases and J 7 bases; nucleotides not matched to a gene: 6. CDR3 length: 14 amino acids.

This clone came up a few times. The chain is built from TRBV2 and TRBJ2-6; 7 bases line up with TRBD2. The germline gives CDR1 SNHLY, CDR2 FYNNEI. The CDR3 is made up of 17 amino acids. The trim removed 6 bases at V and 0 bases at J, leaving 8 bases unmatched. The CDR3 DNA reads TGTGCCAGCAGCCGGGACTATGTCACCTCTGGGGCCAACGTCCTGACTTTC. Its translation is CASSRDYVTSGANVLTF.

The chain recombines TRBV4-3 with TRBJ2-3; D is undetermined. V lost 1 base and J 2 bases, leaving 10 bases between the germline ends. The CDR3 extends over 15 amino acids. The germline gives CDR1 LGHNA, CDR2 YSLEER. The CDR3 here is CASSQVRGNTDTQYF. The DNA for the CDR3 is TGCGCCAGCAGCCAAGTACGTGGGAACACAGATACGCAGTATTTT.

CDR3: CASSRMGGRDQPQHF. DNA of the CDR3: TGTGCCAGCAGCCGCATGGGGGGTCGTGATCAGCCCCAGCATTTT. V gene TRBV11-2 combines with J gene TRBJ1-5; perhaps TRBD1 as D (5 bases). The CDR3 length is 15 residues. V was clipped by 5 bases and J by 5 bases, with 16 bases between them. The V gene's germline CDR1 is SGHAT and CDR2 FQNNGV.